This TCR beta chain derives from a study of shared clonotypes between healthy human individuals (dated by TCRdb to 2019 to 2021). About the study as a whole: The cohort comprised two women and three men aged 18 to 49 years. Per donor, three plates each were used for CD4 naive and CD4 memory, two for CD8 naive, and one for CD8 memory. To estimate repertoire size and how much clonotype sharing occurs between individuals, the study deeply sequenced the blood TCR repertoires of several healthy adults. Libraries were prepared and TCR repertoires were sequenced by different laboratories using diverse techniques, in order to increase sequencing depth and limit assay-specific biases. Per donor, leukapheresis produced somewhere between about 0.94 and 8.9 billion PBMCs.

A word on this clone: It has no known antigen specificity. Per-base quality was not reported, and no clone a single base away is much larger than it.

General conclusions and limits of the study: Across a handful of donors, approximately 4.9% of naive CD4, 3.5% of naive CD8, 2.3% of memory CD4, and 0.4% of memory CD8 clonotypes were shared. The small number of donors limited the genetic and exposure-history diversity represented. Compared with non-shared clonotypes, clonotypes shared by all four sorted-subset donors had higher generation probabilities. Incomplete sequencing was indicated by rarefaction of sorted-subset datasets, despite the large sequencing depth. Pairwise subsampling led to the expectation that sequencing depth would affect the degree of clonotype sharing among donors. Naive subsets generally had larger estimated clonotype richness than memory subsets. Sampling was limited to blood, and TCR repertoires in tissue likely differ from TCR repertoires in blood.

Relative to germline, V is 2 bases shorter and J is 2 bases shorter, with 9 bases between their ends. Reading the germline V gene (reference sequence) gives CDR1 SEHNR and CDR2 FQNEAQ. The CDR3 goes from the cysteine to the phenylalanine over 14 residues. CDR3 DNA is the only sequence kept; it has 42 bases, read in frame from the first base. Healthy HIV-negative adults with no recently reported acute infections or vaccinations were included as donors. All donors were Caucasian adults living in Nashville, Tennessee, USA. Magnetic negative selection was used to enrich CD4+ T cells, after which naive cells were positively selected on CD45RA and the negative fraction became the memory subset. Blood was obtained by leukapheresis, after which PBMCs were separated by Ficoll-Histopaque density gradient centrifugation and cryopreserved in liquid nitrogen vapor phase. Analytical flow cytometry was used to check the purity and quantity of each magnetically sorted T cell population. Genomic DNA was isolated from each sorted fraction and quantified by UV absorbance on a Nanodrop 2000c.

Using the deep immunoSEQ assay, TCR CDR3 regions were amplified from genomic DNA by multiplex PCR. Genomic DNA extracted from each cell subset was distributed evenly over all wells of several immunoSEQ 96-well plates, and each plate served as one replicate. For sorted subsets, approximately 210 ng genomic DNA, equal to about 30,000 T cell genomes, was loaded into each replicate PCR. Purified libraries were quantified with a Qubit 3.0 fluorometer, sized on a Bioanalyzer 2100, and re-quantified with the KAPA Library Quantification kit. Every immunoSEQ 96-well plate was sequenced on a separate single-read 150-cycle Illumina NextSeq 550 flow cell. Regarding the original processing steps: Because the immunoSEQ output included only junctional sequences and no quality scores, the filtering could not be the same as the filtering used for full-length reads. To assign V/J genes and CDR3, sequences were annotated against IMGT germline references using PyIR, a Python wrapper for IgBLAST v1.9. Reads with weak V/J assignments (E-value above 1e-6), missing CDR3, stop codons, out-of-frame junctions, or ambiguous translated residues were removed. A V3J clonotype was defined by an identical inferred V gene, J gene, and CDR3 amino acid sequence. To compute the percentage overlap between repertoires, the number of shared unique clonotypes was divided by the size of the smaller repertoire. Repertoire richness was assessed with RTK rarefaction, the Chao1 estimator, and Recon v2.1 estimates of unobserved clonotypes. Generation probabilities for all TCRbeta clonotypes obtained by the gDNA method from a handful of donors were computed using OLGA. The table was pulled from immuneACCESS by TCRdb, which kept in-frame rearrangements only. Such tables lose some clones; where checked, under half of the loss comes from unresolved V genes, and the rest has no known cause. The DNA was the basis for D and trimming; V, J and clone size are from that table. The sample has some 1,400,000 clones on record, more than 95% of them singletons. Together, the top ten hold 1% to 1.5% of the sample.

The TCR sequence derives from a man under 40 in good health. The receptor chain draws on TRBV7-9 and TRBJ2-5, with the D gene not confidently named. Sequencing was performed on naive CD4+ T cells sorted from blood. Read against the paper, the sample's cell subset or site label means: CD45RA+ positively selected. The nucleotide sequence is TGTGCCAGCAGCTTAAAAACCCTTCAAGAGACCCAGTACTTC. Its protein is CASSLKTLQETQYF.